This T cell receptor (beta chain) was captured in a study of CD8 T cells in Susac syndrome. cDNA came from about 0.5 to 1 ug RNA primed by random hexamers. The TCR beta CDR3 was amplified by immunoSEQ multiplex PCR across 54 Vbeta, 13 Jbeta. TCRdb itself ran the immunoSEQ multiplex PCR reads through MiXCR, one entry per CDR3 protein. This table holds roughly 110,000 distinct CDR3 sequences, approximately 94% found once. Concerning this clonotype: Its target is unknown.

Negative isolation was used for CD8+ and CD4+ T cells, and FACS enrichment was applied to TEMRA cells. Study-level points and caveats: The study identified about sixteen and five Susac-specific public clones in total CD8+ and CD8+ TEMRA repertoires.

CDR1 and CDR2 (germline): PRHDT, FYEKMQ (reference sequence). J gave up 1 base and V 4 bases, and 6 bases lay outside the gene matches. The CDR3 is 18 residues long. The V gene is TRBV13, the J gene TRBJ2-2; 13 positions agree with TRBD2. Sequencing was performed on CD8+ T cells from PBMCs. The TCR sequence derives from a human donor with Susac syndrome. The CDR3 loop reads CASSSPRLAGGNTGELFF. In DNA, the CDR3 is TGTGCCAGCAGCTCCCCCCGACTAGCGGGGGGGAACACCGGGGAGCTGTTTTTT.